The clone carrying this T cell receptor beta chain occurred many times. Its matching antigen is unknown. With 7 bases removed from V and 10 bases from J, the gap between germline ends came to 16 bases. This CDR3 has 12 residues. Germline-derived CDR1 and CDR2 are SNHLY and FYNNEI. The data derive from a study of T cells in Graves' hyperthyroidism and ophthalmopathy. Findings of the study overall: Clonotypes that were expanded in thyroid above 0.001 mostly appeared in blood too.

Newly diagnosed hyperthyroidism, duration under 2 months, in patients aged 18 to 65. Diagnoses were made from clinical symptoms, serum measures (thyroxine and TRAb), thyroid ultrasound and orbital computed tomography. Template material for amplifying TCR beta CDR3 regions consisted of RNA transcripts. The study used the HTBI primer set for a first-round RT-PCR of the TCR CDR3. Each CDR3 protein gets one entry after TCRdb re-called the multiplex PCR reads with MiXCR. This sample has under 400,000 distinct CDR3 sequences, with 15% to 20% found just once. This clonotype originated in a woman between 45 and 60 years old with Graves' hyperthyroidism. V usage is TRBV2 and J usage is TRBJ1-1, with D maybe TRBD1 (5 bases). The sample comprised blood. CDR3 region: CASNSRQGAAFF. In nucleotides, the CDR3 is TGTGCCAGCAACTCCAGGCAGGGTGCAGCTTTCTTT.